This T cell receptor (beta chain) was identified during a study of blood T cell repertoires in COVID-19. The protocol was immunoSEQ multiplex PCR, while the TCRdb copy is restricted to in-frame clones and leaves out a portion. The sample has under 200,000 clones; about 86% are singletons. Those enrolled, adults aged roughly 18 to 95 years, came from about two dozen US areas. CDR3 length equals 14 residues. Germline CDR1 reads MGHRA; CDR2 reads YSYEKL. Losses at the gene ends were 1 base for V and 5 bases for J; bases not matched to a gene: 5. Specimen: PBMCs or T cells enriched from blood (not recorded which). The V call is TRBV4-1, the J call TRBJ2-7; 7 positions agree with TRBD1. The TCR was taken from a man between 45 and 60 years old who had recovered from COVID-19. CDR3 coding DNA: TGCGCCAGCAGCCAAGGACAGGGACGCGACGAGCAGTACTTC. This gives the protein CASSQGQGRDEQYF.